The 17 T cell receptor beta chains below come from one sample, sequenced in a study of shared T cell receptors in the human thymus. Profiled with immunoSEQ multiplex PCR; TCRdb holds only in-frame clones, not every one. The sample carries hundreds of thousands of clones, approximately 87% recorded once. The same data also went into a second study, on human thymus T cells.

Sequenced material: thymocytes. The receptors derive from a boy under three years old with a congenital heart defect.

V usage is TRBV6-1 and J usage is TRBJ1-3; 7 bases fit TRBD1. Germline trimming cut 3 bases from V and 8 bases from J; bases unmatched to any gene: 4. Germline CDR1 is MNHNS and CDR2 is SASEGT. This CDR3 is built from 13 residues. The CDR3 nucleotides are TGTGCCAGCAGTGAGGGGACAGTCGACACCATATATTTT. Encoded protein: CASSEGTVDTIYF.

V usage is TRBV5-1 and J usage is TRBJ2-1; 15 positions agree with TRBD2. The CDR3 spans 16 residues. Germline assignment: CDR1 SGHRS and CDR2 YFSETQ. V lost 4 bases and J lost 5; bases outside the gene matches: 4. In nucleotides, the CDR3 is TGCGCCAGCAGCCCGTGGACTAGCGGGAGGGACAATGAGCAGTTCTTC. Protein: CASSPWTSGRDNEQFF.

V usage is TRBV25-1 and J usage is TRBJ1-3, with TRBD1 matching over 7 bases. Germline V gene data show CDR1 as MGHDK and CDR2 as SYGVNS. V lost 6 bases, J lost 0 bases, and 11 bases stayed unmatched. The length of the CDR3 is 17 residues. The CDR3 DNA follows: TGTGCCAGCAGCCCATCCGACAGGGAAATCTCTGGAAACACCATATATTTT. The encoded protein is CASSPSDREISGNTIYF. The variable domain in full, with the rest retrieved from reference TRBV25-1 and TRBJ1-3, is EADIYQTPRYLVIGTGKKITLECSQTMGHDKMYWYQQDPGMELHLIHYSYGVNSTEKGDLSSESTVSRIRTEHFPLTLESARPSHTSQYLCASSPSDREISGNTIYFGEGSWLTVV.

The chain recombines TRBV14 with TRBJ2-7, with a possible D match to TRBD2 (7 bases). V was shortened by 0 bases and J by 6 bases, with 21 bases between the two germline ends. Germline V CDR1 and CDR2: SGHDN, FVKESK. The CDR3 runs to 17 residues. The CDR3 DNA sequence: TGTGCCAGCAGCCAAGAACCCTCGGGGGCGGGAGACTCCGAGCAGTACTTC. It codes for CASSQEPSGAGDSEQYF.

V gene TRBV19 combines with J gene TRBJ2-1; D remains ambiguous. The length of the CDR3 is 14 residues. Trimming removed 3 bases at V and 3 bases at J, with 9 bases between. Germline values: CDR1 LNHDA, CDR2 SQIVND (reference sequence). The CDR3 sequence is CASSIAVHYNEQFF. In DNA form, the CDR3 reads TGTGCCAGTAGTATTGCGGTCCACTACAATGAGCAGTTCTTC.

The DNA of the CDR3 is TGCGCCAGCAGCCAGGGACCCCGGGGACAGAAACACGCTAGCAATCAGCCCCAGCATTTT. Its translation: CASSQGPRGQKHASNQPQHF. The chain joins TRBV4-3 to TRBJ1-5; 7 bases match TRBD1. There are 20 residues in the CDR3. CDR1 is LGHNA and CDR2 is YSLEER in the germline V gene. V lost 3 bases to trimming and J lost 0 bases; unmatched junction nucleotides: 17.

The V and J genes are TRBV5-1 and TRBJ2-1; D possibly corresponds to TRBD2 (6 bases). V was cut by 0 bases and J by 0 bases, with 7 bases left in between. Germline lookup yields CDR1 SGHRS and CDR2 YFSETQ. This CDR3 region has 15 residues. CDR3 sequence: CASSLGLDSYNEQFF. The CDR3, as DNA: TGCGCCAGCAGCTTGGGACTAGACTCCTACAATGAGCAGTTCTTC.

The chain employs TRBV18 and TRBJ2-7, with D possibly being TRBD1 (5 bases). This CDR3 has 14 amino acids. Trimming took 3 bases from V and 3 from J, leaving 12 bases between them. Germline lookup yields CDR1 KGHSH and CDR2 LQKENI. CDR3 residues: CASSPRGADYEQYF. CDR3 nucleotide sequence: TGTGCCAGCTCACCCCGTGGGGCAGACTACGAGCAGTACTTC.

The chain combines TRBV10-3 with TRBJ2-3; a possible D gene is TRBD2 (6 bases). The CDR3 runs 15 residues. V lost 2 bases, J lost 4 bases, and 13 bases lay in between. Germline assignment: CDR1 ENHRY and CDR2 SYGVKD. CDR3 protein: CAISEPGRGADTQYF. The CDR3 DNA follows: TGTGCCATCAGTGAGCCCGGGAGAGGGGCAGATACGCAGTATTTT.

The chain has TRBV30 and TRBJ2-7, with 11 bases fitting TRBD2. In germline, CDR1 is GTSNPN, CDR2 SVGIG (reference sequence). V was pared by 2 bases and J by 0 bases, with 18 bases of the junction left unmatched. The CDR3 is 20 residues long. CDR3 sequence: CAWSHPRLAGPFSGSYEQYF. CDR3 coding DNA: TGTGCCTGGAGTCACCCCCGACTAGCGGGACCGTTTTCGGGCTCCTACGAGCAGTACTTC.

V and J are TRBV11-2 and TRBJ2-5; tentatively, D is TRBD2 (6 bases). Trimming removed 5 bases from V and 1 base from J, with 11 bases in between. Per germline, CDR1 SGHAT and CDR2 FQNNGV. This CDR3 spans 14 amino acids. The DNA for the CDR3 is TGTGCCAGCAGCCTCGGGAGCGCCCAAGAGACCCAGTACTTC. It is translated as CASSLGSAQETQYF.

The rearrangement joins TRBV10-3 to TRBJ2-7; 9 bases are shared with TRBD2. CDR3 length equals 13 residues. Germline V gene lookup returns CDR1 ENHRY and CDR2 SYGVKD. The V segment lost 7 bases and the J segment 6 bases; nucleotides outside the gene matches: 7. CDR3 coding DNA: TGTGCCATCACCCCGGGACTAGCCGCCGAGCAGTACTTC. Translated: CAITPGLAAEQYF.

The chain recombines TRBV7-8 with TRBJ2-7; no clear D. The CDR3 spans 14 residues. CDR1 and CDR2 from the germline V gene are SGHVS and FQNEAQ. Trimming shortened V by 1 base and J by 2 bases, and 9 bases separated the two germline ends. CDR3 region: CASSLDAVPYEQYF. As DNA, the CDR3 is TGTGCCAGCAGCTTAGACGCGGTACCCTACGAGCAGTACTTC.

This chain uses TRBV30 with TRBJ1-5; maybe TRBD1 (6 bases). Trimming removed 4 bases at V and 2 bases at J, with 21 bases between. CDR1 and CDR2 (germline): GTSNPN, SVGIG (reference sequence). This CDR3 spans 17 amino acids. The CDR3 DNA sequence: TGTGCCTGGACCCCGGGAGGGGGTGCGAACGGCAATCAGCCCCAGCATTTT. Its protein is CAWTPGGGANGNQPQHF.

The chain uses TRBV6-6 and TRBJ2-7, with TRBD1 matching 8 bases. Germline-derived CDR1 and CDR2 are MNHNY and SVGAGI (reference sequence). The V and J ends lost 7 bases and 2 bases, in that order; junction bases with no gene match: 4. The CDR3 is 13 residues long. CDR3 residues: CASTDRGPYEQYF. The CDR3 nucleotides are TGTGCCAGCACTGACAGGGGTCCCTACGAGCAGTACTTC.

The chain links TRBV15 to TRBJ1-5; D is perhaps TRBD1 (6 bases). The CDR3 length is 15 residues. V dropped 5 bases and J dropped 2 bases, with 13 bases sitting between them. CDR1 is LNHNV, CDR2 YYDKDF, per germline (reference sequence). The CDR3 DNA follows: TGTGCCACCAGCGAGCCGGGACACCGCAATCAGCCCCAGCATTTT. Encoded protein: CATSEPGHRNQPQHF.

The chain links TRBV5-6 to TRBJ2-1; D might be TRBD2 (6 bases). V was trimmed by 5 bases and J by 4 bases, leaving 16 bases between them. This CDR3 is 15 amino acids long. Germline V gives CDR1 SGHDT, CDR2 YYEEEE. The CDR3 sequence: CASSGGGKTYNEQFF. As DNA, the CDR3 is TGTGCCAGCAGTGGAGGCGGGAAAACATACAATGAGCAGTTCTTC.